The 3 T cell receptor beta chains in this list originate from one sample, sequenced in a study of regulatory T cells in long-lasting Graves disease. The time point here: newly diagnosed GD, antithyroid drugs for less than 3 months. PBMCs provided the RNA from which the TCR library was made. Relying on iRepertoire HTBI primers and Arm-PCR of CDR3 regions, the team built TCR beta libraries. TCRdb passed the multiplex PCR reads through MiXCR, listing each CDR3 protein once. The table records some 250,000 distinct CDR3 sequences, more than 15% of them present only once. This sample was also put to use in a study of T cells in Graves' hyperthyroidism and ophthalmopathy.

The sequences come from peripheral blood mononuclear cells (PBMCs), collected at new diagnosis, from a patient treated with antithyroid drugs. All receptors come from a woman in her twenties or thirties with Graves disease.

On this clonotype: A much larger clone sits a single nucleotide away, making a read error possible. This is likely a read error, given that the CDR3 carries no conserved phenylalanine or tryptophan at its end. The V call is TRBV20-1, the J call TRBJ1-6; no clear D gene. The CDR3 sequence is 14 residues long. Deletions cut 6 bases from V and 2 bases from J, with 11 bases between. CDR1 is DFQATT and CDR2 is SNEGSKA in the germline V gene (reference sequence). This CDR3 reads CSARARTYNSPLHL. In DNA, the CDR3 is TGCAGTGCACGAGCGCGCACCTATAATTCACCCCTCCACTTA.

This clonotype showed up many times. The chain employs TRBV20-1 and TRBJ1-4; tentative D call: TRBD1 (6 bases). Germline loops: CDR1 DFQATT, CDR2 SNEGSKA (reference sequence). This CDR3 region has 16 residues. Between the trimmed V and J ends, which lost 0 bases and 2 bases, there was a span of 13 bases. CDR3 amino acids: CSARDLSGDTNEKLFF. The CDR3 coding sequence is TGCAGTGCTAGAGACCTTTCAGGGGACACTAATGAAAAACTGTTTTTT.

This clonotype appeared many times. The V call is TRBV12-3 or TRBV12-4, the J call TRBJ2-1; D call uncertain. Trimming took 5 bases from V and 8 from J, leaving 10 bases between them. There are 12 residues in the CDR3. The CDR3 DNA reads TGTGCCAGCAGTCTGATTGGGTATGAGCAGTTCTTC. Translating it yields CASSLIGYEQFF.